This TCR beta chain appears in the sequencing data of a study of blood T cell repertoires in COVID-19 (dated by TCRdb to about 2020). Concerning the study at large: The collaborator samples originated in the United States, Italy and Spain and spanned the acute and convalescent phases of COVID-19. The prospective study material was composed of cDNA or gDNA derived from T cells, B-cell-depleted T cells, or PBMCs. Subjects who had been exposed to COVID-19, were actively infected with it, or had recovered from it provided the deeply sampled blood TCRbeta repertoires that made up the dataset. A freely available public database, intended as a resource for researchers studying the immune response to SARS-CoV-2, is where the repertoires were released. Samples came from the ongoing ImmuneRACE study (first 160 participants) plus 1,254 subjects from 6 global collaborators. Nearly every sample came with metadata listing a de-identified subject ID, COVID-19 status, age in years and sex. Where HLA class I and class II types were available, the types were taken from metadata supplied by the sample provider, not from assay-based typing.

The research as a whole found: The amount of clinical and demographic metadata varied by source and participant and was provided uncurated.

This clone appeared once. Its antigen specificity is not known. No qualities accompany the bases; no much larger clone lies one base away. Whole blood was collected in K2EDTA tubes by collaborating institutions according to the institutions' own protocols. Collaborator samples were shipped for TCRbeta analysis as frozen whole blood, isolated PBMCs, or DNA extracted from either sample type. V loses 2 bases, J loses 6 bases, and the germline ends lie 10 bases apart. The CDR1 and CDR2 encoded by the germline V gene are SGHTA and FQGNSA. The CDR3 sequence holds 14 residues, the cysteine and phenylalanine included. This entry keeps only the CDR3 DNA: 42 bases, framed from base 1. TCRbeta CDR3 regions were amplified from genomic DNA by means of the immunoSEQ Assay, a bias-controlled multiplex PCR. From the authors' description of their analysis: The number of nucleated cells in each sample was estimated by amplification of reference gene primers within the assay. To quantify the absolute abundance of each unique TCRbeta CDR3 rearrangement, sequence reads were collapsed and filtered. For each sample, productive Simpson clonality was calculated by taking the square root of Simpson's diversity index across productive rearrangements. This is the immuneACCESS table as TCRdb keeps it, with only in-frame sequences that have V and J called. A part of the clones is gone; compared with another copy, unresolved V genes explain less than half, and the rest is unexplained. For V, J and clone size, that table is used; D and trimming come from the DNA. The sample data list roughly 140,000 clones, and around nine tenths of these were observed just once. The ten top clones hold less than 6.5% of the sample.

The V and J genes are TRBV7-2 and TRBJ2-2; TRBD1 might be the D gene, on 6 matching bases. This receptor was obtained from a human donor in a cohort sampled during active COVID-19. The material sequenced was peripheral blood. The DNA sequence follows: TGTGCCAGCAGCTTAATCAGGGGTTCCGGGGAGCTGTTTTTT. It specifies CASSLIRGSGELFF.